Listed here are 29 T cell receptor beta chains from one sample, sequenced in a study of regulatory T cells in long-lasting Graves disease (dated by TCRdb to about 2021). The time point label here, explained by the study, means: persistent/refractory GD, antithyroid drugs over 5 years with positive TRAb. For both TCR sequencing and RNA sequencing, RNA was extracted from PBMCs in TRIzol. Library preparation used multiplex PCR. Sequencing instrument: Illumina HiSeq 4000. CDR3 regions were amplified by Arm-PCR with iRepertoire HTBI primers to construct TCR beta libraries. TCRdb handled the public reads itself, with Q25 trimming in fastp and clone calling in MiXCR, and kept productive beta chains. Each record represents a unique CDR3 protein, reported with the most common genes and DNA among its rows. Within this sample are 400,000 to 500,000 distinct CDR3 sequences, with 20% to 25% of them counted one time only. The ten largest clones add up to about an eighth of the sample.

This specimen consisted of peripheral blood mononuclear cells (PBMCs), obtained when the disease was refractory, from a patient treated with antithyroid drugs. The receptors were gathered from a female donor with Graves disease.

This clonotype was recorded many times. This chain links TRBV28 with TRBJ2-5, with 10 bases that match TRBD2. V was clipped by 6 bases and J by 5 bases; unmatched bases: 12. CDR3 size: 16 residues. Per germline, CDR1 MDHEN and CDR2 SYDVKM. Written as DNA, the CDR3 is TGTGCCAGCAGCCCTCCTATAGCGGGAGGCGTCGAGACCCAGTACTTC. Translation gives CASSPPIAGGVETQYF.

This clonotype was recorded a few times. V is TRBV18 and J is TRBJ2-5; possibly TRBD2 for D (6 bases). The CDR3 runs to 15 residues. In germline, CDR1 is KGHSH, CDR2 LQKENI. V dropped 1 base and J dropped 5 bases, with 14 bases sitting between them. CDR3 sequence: CASSPRDGGVETQYF. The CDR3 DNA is TGTGCCAGCTCACCACGGGACGGAGGGGTGGAGACCCAGTACTTC.

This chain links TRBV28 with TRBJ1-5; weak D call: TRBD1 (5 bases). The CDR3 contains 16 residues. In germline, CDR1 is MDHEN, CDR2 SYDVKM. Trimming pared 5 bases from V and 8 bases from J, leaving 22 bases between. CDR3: CASSPRVGRAYEPQHF. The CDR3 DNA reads TGTGCCAGCAGTCCTAGGGTTGGCAGGGCTTATGAGCCCCAGCATTTT.

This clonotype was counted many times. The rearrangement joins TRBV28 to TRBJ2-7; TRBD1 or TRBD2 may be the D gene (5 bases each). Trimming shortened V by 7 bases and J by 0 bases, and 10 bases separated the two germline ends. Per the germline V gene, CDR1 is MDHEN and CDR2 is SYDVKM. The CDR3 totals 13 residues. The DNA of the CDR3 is TGTGCCAGCACTCCAGGGACCTCCTACGAGCAGTACTTC. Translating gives CASTPGTSYEQYF.

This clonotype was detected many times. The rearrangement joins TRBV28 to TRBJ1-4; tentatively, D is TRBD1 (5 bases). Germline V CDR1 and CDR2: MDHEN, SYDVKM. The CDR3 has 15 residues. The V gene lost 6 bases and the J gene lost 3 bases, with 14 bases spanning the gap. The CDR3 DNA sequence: TGTGCCAGCAGCCGAGTTGCAGGGTCTAATGAAAAACTGTTTTTT. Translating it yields CASSRVAGSNEKLFF.

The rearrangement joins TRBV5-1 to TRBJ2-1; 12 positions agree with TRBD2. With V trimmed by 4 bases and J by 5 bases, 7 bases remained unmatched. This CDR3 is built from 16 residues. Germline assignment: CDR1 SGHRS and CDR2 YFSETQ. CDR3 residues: CASSIRLAGVDNEQFF. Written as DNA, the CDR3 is TGCGCCAGCAGCATCCGACTAGCGGGAGTAGACAATGAGCAGTTCTTC.

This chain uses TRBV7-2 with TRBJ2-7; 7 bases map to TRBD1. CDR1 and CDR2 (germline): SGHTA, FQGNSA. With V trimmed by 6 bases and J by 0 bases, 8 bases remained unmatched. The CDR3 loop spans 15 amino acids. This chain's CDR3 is CASRVRDSYSYEQYF. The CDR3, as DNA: TGTGCCAGCAGGGTAAGGGACAGTTACTCCTACGAGCAGTACTTC.

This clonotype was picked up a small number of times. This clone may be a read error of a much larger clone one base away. CDR3 residues: CASSPGGGAFGCTF. CDR3 nucleotide sequence: TGTGCCAGCAGTCCAGGAGGGGGGGCGTTTGGCTGCACCTTC. The J gene is TRBJ1-2, the V gene TRBV28; maybe TRBD1 (6 bases). Germline V CDR1 and CDR2: MDHEN, SYDVKM. The CDR3 is 14 amino acids.

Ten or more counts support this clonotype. The CDR3 here is CASIGVGTPKTQYF. The CDR3, as DNA: TGTGCCAGCATCGGTGTTGGGACTCCCAAGACCCAGTACTTC. V is TRBV6-1 and J is TRBJ2-5; weak D call: TRBD2 (6 bases). Per germline, CDR1 MNHNS and CDR2 SASEGT. Deletions cut 7 bases from V and 6 bases from J, with 18 bases between. CDR3 length: 14 residues.

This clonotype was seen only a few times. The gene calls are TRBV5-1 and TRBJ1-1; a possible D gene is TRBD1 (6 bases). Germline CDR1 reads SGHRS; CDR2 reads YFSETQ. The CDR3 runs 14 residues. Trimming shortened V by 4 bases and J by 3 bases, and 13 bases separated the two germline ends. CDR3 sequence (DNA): TGCGCCAGCAGCGCGGACAGTGGGTACACTGAAGCTTTCTTT. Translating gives CASSADSGYTEAFF.

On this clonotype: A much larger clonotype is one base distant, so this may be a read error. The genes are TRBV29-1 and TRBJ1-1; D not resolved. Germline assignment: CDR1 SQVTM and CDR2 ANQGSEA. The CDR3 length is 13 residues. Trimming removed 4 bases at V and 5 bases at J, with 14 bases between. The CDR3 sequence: CSVGDLTRTEAFF. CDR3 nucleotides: TGCAGCGTTGGAGATCTTACGAGGACTGAAGCTTTCTTT.

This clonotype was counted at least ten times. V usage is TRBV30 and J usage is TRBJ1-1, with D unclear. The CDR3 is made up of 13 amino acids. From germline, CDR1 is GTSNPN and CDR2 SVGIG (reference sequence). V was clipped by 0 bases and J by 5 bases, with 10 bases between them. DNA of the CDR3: TGTGCCTGGAGTGTACTTGGGCGGACTGAAGCTTTCTTT. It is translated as CAWSVLGRTEAFF.

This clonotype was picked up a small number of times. DNA of the CDR3: TGCAGTGCTAGTAGGGCCCCTGATTATGGCTACACCTTC. Translation gives CSASRAPDYGYTF. The V call is TRBV20-1, the J call TRBJ1-2; D uncertain. Germline assignment: CDR1 DFQATT and CDR2 SNEGSKA (reference sequence). The CDR3 extends over 13 amino acids. The ends were cut back, 3 bases at V and 5 bases at J, with 13 bases in the middle.

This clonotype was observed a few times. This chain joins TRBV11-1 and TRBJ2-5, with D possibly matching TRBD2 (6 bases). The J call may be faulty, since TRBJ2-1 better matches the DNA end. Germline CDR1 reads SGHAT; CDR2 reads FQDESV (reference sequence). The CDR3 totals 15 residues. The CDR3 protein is CASSLGSRDGGEQFF. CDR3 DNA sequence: TGTGCCAGCAGCTTAGGGAGCAGGGATGGAGGGGAGCAGTTCTTC.

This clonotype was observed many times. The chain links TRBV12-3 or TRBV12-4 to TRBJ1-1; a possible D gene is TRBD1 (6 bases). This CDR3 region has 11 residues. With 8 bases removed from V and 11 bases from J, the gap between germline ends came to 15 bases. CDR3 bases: TGTGCCAGCCAGCAGGGGATAAGGGCTTTCTTT. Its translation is CASQQGIRAFF.

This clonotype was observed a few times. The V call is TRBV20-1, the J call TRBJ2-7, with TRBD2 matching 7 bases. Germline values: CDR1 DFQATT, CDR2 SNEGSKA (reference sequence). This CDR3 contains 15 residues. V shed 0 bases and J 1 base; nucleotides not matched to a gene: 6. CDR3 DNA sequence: TGCAGTGCTAGAGATCAGACTAGCCCTTCCTACGAGCAGTACTTC. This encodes CSARDQTSPSYEQYF.

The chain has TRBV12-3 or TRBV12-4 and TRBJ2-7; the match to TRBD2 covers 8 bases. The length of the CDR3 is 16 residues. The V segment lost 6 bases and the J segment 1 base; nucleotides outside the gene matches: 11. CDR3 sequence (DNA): TGTGCCAGCAGCCCTATTCTCGGGGGGGGTTCCTACGAGCAGTACTTC. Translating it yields CASSPILGGGSYEQYF.

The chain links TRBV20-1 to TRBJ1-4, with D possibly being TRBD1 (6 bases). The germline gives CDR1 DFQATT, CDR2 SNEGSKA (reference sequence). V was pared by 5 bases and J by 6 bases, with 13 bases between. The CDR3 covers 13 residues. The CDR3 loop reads CSAYGRGYEKLFF. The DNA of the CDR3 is TGCAGTGCTTATGGCAGGGGTTATGAAAAACTGTTTTTT.

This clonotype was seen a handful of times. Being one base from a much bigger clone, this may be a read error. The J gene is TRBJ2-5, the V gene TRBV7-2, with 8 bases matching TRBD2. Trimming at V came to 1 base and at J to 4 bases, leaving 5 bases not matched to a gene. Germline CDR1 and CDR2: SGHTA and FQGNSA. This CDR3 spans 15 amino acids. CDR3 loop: CASSLGGTRGETQYF. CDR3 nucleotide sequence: TGTGCCAGCAGCTTAGGGGGGACTAGGGGAGAGACCCAGTACTTC.

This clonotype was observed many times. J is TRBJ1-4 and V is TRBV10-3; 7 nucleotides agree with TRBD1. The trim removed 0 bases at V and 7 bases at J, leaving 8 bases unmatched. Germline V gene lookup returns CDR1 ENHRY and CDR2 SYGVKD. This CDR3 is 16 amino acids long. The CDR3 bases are TGTGCCATCAGTGAGTCAAAGGGGGCGGTTGGTGAAAAACTGTTTTTT. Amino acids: CAISESKGAVGEKLFF.

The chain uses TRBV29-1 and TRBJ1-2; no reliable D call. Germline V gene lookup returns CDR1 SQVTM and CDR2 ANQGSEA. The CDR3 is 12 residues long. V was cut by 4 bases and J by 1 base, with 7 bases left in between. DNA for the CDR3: TGCAGCGTTGGGGTCCTTAACTATGGCTACACCTTC. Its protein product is CSVGVLNYGYTF.

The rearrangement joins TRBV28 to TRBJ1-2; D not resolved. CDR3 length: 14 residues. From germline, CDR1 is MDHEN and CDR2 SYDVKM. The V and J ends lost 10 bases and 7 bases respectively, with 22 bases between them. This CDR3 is CAIQTGPLSSGYTF. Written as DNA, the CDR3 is TGTGCCATCCAAACCGGGCCGCTTTCGTCTGGCTACACCTTC.

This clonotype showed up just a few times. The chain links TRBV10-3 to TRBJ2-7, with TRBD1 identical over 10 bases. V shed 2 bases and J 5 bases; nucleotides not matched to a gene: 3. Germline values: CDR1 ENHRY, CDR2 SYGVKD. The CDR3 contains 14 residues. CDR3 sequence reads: CAISEQDRGDEQYF. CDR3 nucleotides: TGTGCCATCAGTGAGCAGGACAGGGGGGACGAGCAGTACTTC.

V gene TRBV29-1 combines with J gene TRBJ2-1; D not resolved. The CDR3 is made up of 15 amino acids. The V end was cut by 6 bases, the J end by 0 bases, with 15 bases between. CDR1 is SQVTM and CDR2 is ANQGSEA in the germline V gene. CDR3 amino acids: CSVLLPRSSYNEQFF. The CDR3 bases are TGCAGCGTGCTTCTACCGAGGAGCTCCTACAATGAGCAGTTCTTC.

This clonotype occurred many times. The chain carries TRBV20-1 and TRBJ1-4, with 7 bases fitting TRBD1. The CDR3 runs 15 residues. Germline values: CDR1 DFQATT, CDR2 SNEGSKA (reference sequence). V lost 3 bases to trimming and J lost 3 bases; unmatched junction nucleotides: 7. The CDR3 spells CSARPGQASNEKLFF. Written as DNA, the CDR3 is TGCAGTGCTAGGCCTGGACAGGCGTCTAATGAAAAACTGTTTTTT.

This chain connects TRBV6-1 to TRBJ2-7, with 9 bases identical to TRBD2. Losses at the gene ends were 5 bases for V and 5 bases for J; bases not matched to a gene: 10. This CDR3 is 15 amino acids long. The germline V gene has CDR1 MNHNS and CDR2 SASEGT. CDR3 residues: CASSQEGLALDEQYF. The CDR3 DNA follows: TGTGCCAGCAGTCAGGAGGGACTAGCCCTAGACGAGCAGTACTTC.

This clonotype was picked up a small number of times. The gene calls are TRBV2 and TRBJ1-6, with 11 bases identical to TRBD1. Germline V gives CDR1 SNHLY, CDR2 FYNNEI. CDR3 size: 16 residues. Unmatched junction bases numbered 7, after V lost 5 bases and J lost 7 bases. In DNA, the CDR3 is TGTGCCAGCAGTTCTACCGGGACAGGGGGGAATTCACCCCTCCACTTT. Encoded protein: CASSSTGTGGNSPLHF.

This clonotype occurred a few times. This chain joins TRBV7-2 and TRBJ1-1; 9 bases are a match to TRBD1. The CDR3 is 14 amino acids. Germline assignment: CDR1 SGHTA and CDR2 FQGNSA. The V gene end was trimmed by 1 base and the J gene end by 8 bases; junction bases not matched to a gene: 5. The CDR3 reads CASSLVRQGDEAFF. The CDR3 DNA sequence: TGTGCCAGCAGCTTAGTCAGACAGGGGGACGAAGCTTTCTTT.

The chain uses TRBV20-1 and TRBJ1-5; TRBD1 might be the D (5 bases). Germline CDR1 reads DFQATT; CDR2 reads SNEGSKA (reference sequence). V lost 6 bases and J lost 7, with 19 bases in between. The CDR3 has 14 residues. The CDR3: CSALQPRHRQPQHF. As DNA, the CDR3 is TGCAGTGCGCTACAGCCCCGGCACAGGCAGCCCCAGCATTTT.